Included here is one T cell receptor (beta chain) sequence, with context. Germline trimming cut 6 bases from V and 4 bases from J; bases unmatched to any gene: 9. From germline, CDR1 is MDHEN and CDR2 SYDVKM. The CDR3 loop spans 15 amino acids. The time point here: pre-treatment baseline. Using immunoSEQ multiplex PCR, the repertoire was profiled, and TCRdb retains in-frame clones only, with some absent. Among some 3,000 clones, over 80% were seen once, and the ten largest hold roughly 0.49%. The entry originates in a study of blood T cell dynamics during melanoma immunotherapy. The origin of this receptor is a human donor with melanoma. V and J are TRBV28 and TRBJ1-5, with 7 bases lining up with TRBD1. The sequencing here drew on effector memory CD8+ T cells from blood, taken from a patient treated with checkpoint blockade. CDR3: CASSGLRQGNQPQHF. The DNA for the CDR3 is TGTGCCAGCAGCGGACTTAGACAGGGAAATCAGCCCCAGCATTTT.